Sequencing of this T cell receptor beta chain was carried out in a study of blood T cell repertoires in COVID-19 (dated by TCRdb to between 2020 and 2021). For context, the study as a whole: Samples covering the acute and convalescent phases of COVID-19 were provided by collaborators in the United States, Italy and Spain. Where HLA class I and class II types were available, the types were taken from metadata supplied by the sample provider, not from assay-based typing. The prospective study material was composed of cDNA or gDNA derived from T cells, B-cell-depleted T cells, or PBMCs. The sample metadata nearly always contained a de-identified subject ID, COVID-19 status, age in years and sex. Samples came from the ongoing ImmuneRACE study (first 160 participants) plus 1,254 subjects from 6 global collaborators. The dataset comprised deeply sampled blood TCRbeta repertoires from subjects exposed to, actively infected with, or recovered from COVID-19. The repertoires were released in a freely available public database meant as a resource for research on the immune response to SARS-CoV-2. Summary of the overall study and its limitations: How much clinical and demographic metadata was included differed by source and by participant, and the metadata was provided uncurated.

Remarks on this clone: Its specific antigen is unknown. No base quality values were provided; no much bigger clone lies one nucleotide off.

Each collaborating institution followed its own protocols to collect whole blood in K2EDTA tubes. For TCRbeta analysis, collaborators shipped samples in one of three forms: frozen whole blood, isolated PBMCs, or DNA extracted from either of those sample types. TCRbeta CDR3 regions were amplified from genomic DNA by means of the immunoSEQ Assay, a bias-controlled multiplex PCR. On the authors' methods: Nucleated cell counts per sample were estimated from amplification of reference gene primers within the assay. To quantify the absolute abundance of each unique TCRbeta CDR3 rearrangement, sequence reads were collapsed and filtered. For each sample, productive Simpson clonality was calculated by taking the square root of Simpson's diversity index across productive rearrangements. The table was pulled from immuneACCESS by TCRdb, which kept in-frame rearrangements only. Such tables lose some clones; where checked, under half of the loss comes from unresolved V genes, and the rest has no known cause. That table is the source of V, J and clone size, and D and trimming were worked out from the DNA. Present in this sample are 46,000 or so clones, around 78% of which were seen just once. The ten largest clones take up around 12% of the sample.

Looking up the germline V gene (reference sequence) yields CDR1 MNHNY and CDR2 SVGAGI. V is reduced by 7 bases and J by 0 bases, leaving a spacing of 16 bases between them. Counted from cysteine to phenylalanine, this CDR3 has 16 amino acids. The kept DNA is CDR3 alone, 48 bases in frame from the first base. The chain was built from TRBV6-6 and TRBJ1-3, and TRBD1 may be the D gene, going by 5 matching bases. Source material: peripheral blood. The TCR was taken from a human donor in a cohort sampled during active COVID-19. The CDR3 reads CASTRPQTVSGNTIYF. DNA sequence: TGTGCCAGCACCAGGCCTCAGACAGTCTCTGGAAACACCATATATTTT.